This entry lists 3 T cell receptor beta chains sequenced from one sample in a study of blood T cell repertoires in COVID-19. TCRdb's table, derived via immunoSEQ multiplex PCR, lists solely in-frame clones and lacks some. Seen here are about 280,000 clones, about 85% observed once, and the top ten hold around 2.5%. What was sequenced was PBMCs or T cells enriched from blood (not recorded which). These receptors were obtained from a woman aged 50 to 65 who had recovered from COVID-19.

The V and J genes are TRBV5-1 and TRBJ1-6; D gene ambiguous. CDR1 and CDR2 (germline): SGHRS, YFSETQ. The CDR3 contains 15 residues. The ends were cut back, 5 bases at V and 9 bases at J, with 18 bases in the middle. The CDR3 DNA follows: TGCGCCAGCAGTCCTATAAGTTCGGGGTCTTCACCCCTCCACTTT. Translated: CASSPISSGSSPLHF.

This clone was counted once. In nucleotides, the CDR3 is TGTGCCAGCAGCGCGGACAGCTGGGGCACTGAAGCTTTCTTT. It codes for CASSADSWGTEAFF. J is TRBJ1-1 and V is TRBV9, with D tentatively TRBD1 (6 bases). Germline V gene lookup returns CDR1 SGDLS and CDR2 YYNGEE. The germline V and J ends were trimmed by 3 bases and 4 bases, with 13 bases remaining between them. This CDR3 spans 14 amino acids. The full variable domain, completed using reference TRBV9 and TRBJ1-1, is DSGVTQTPKHLITATGQRVTLRCSPRSGDLSVYWYQQSLDQGLQFLIQYYNGEERAKGNILERFSAQQFPDLHSELNLSSLELGDSALYFCASSADSWGTEAFFGQGTRLTVV.

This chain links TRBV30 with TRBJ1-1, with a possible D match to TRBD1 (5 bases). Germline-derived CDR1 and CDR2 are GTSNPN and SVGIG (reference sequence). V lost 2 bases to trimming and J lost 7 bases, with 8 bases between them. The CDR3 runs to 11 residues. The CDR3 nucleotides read TGTGCCTGGAGTCCAGGGATTGAAGCTTTCTTT. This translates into CAWSPGIEAFF.